A single sample gave rise to the 22 T cell receptor beta chains below, sequenced in a study of cytomegalovirus exposure and HLA in healthy donors. Generated by immunoSEQ multiplex PCR, the TCRdb table keeps only in-frame clones and is missing some. This sample carries some 170,000 clones, about 96% of them seen once, and the ten largest clones take around 0.9%. Sequenced input: PBMCs. The source is a woman aged 18-30 years in good health and CMV-seronegative.

The CDR3 sequence is CASSQDLGYSGNTIYF. Written as DNA, the CDR3 is TGCGCCAGCAGCCAAGATCTCGGGTACTCTGGAAACACCATATATTTT. This chain links TRBV4-3 with TRBJ1-3; D is unclear. V was clipped by 0 bases and J by 0 bases, with 9 bases between them. The germline V gene encodes CDR1 LGHNA and CDR2 YSLEER. The CDR3 length is 16 residues.

This chain links TRBV7-9 with TRBJ1-5, with D possibly TRBD1 on 5 matching bases. This CDR3 is built from 12 residues. Germline values: CDR1 SEHNR, CDR2 FQNEAQ (reference sequence). The V end was cut by 8 bases, the J end by 4 bases, with 9 bases between. CDR3 DNA: TGTGCCAGCGGGGGGGAGAATCAGCCCCAGCATTTT. Protein sequence: CASGGENQPQHF.

The chain links TRBV7-9 to TRBJ2-5, with TRBD2 matching 11 bases. The CDR3 contains 16 residues. The germline CDR1 and CDR2 sequences are SEHNR and FQNEAQ (reference sequence). V was clipped by 2 bases and J by 0 bases; unmatched bases: 2. CDR3 residues: CASSLTSGSYQETQYF. The DNA of the CDR3 is TGTGCCAGCAGCTTAACTAGCGGGAGCTACCAAGAGACCCAGTACTTC. The entire variable domain, with the rest obtained from reference TRBV7-9 and TRBJ2-5, is as follows: DTGVSQNPRHKITKRGQNVTFRCDPISEHNRLYWYRQTLGQGPEFLTYFQNEAQLEKSRLLSDRFSAERPKGSFSTLEIQRTEQGDSAMYLCASSLTSGSYQETQYFGPGTRLLVL.

The chain is built from TRBV19 and TRBJ1-5; no definite D call. CDR3 length: 17 residues. V dropped 7 bases and J dropped 1 base, with 20 bases sitting between them. The germline V gene has CDR1 LNHDA and CDR2 SQIVND (reference sequence). CDR3: CASNWAGKFPSNQPQHF. In nucleotides, the CDR3 is TGTGCCAGTAACTGGGCAGGAAAGTTTCCGAGCAATCAGCCCCAGCATTTT. Drawing the rest from reference TRBV19 and TRBJ1-5, the complete variable domain is DGGITQSPKYLFRKEGQNVTLSCEQNLNHDAMYWYRQDPGQGLRLIYYSQIVNDFQKGDIAEGYSVSREKKESFPLTVTSAQKNPTAFYLCASNWAGKFPSNQPQHFGDGTRLSIL.

The chain couples TRBV30 to TRBJ1-4; 7 positions match TRBD1. The CDR3 has 15 residues. Trimming cost V 2 bases and J 7 bases; bases outside gene matches: 10. Germline-derived CDR1 and CDR2 are GTSNPN and SVGIG (reference sequence). The CDR3 DNA sequence: TGTGCCTGGAGTCTACCGGGGACAGTTTTTGAAAAACTGTTTTTT. Its protein product is CAWSLPGTVFEKLFF.

The chain couples TRBV4-1 to TRBJ2-7, with 9 bases fitting TRBD2. CDR3 length: 16 residues. Trimming at V came to 0 bases and at J to 4 bases, leaving 7 bases not matched to a gene. The germline V gene encodes CDR1 MGHRA and CDR2 YSYEKL. The DNA of the CDR3 is TGCGCCAGCAGCCAAGATCGGTGGCGGGGGGGATACGAGCAGTACTTC. As protein: CASSQDRWRGGYEQYF.

This clone has a single count. The V call is TRBV6-5, the J call TRBJ1-2; 9 bases match TRBD1. V gave up 6 bases and J gave up 4 bases; unmatched junction bases: 6. The germline CDR1 and CDR2 sequences are MNHEY and SVGAGI. The CDR3 spans 14 residues. The CDR3 DNA is TGTGCCAGCAGCCTCGGGACAGGGAGCTATGGCTACACCTTC. Translating it yields CASSLGTGSYGYTF.

The CDR3 nucleotides are TGTGCCAGCAGCTTGTCGGGACAGGTCAATCAGCCCCAGCATTTT. Translating it yields CASSLSGQVNQPQHF. The rearrangement uses TRBV5-6 and TRBJ1-5, with 8 nucleotides matching TRBD1. Germline V gene lookup returns CDR1 SGHDT and CDR2 YYEEEE. The CDR3 length is 15 residues. J lost 3 bases, V lost 1 base, and 3 bases had no gene match.

This sequence joins TRBV2 and TRBJ2-3, with 7 bases lining up with TRBD1. J was trimmed by 4 bases and V by 7 bases; bases with no gene match: 11. The CDR3 is made up of 15 amino acids. The V gene's germline CDR1 is SNHLY and CDR2 FYNNEI. This CDR3 reads CASIETGRRADTQYF. CDR3 sequence (DNA): TGTGCCAGCATAGAGACAGGGAGACGGGCAGATACGCAGTATTTT.

V and J are TRBV6-5 and TRBJ2-5; 8 nucleotides line up with TRBD1. Looked up from germline, CDR1 is MNHEY and CDR2 is SVGAGI. This CDR3 is built from 13 residues. V lost 6 bases, J lost 7 bases, and 7 bases stayed unmatched. CDR3 DNA sequence: TGTGCCAGCAGCCCAGGGGGCCCGGGGACCCAGTACTTC. It is translated as CASSPGGPGTQYF.

CDR3 protein: CASSVVGGGLAGDYNEQFF. Written as DNA, the CDR3 is TGTGCCAGCAGCGTTGTAGGAGGGGGACTAGCGGGAGATTACAATGAGCAGTTCTTC. The chain employs TRBV9 and TRBJ2-1, with TRBD2 identical over 14 bases. J was trimmed by 4 bases and V by 2 bases; bases with no gene match: 11. This CDR3 is 19 amino acids long. The V gene's germline CDR1 is SGDLS and CDR2 YYNGEE.

This sequence joins TRBV29-1 and TRBJ2-3; TRBD2 matches 10 bases. Germline loops: CDR1 SQVTM, CDR2 ANQGSEA. Trimming at V came to 1 base and at J to 4 bases, leaving 14 bases not matched to a gene. The CDR3 is 18 amino acids. The CDR3 DNA reads TGCAGCGTTGAAGCGCGAACGGGGCTAGCGGGGGATCCAGATACGCAGTATTTT. Protein sequence: CSVEARTGLAGDPDTQYF.

The V call is TRBV7-3, the J call TRBJ2-2, with 11 bases fitting TRBD1. This CDR3 has 17 amino acids. J was trimmed by 6 bases and V by 5 bases; bases with no gene match: 11. Germline CDR1 reads SGHTA; CDR2 reads FQGTGA. The CDR3 loop reads CASSTPGTGGSAGELFF. In nucleotides, the CDR3 is TGTGCCAGCAGCACACCCGGGACAGGGGGTAGTGCCGGGGAGCTGTTTTTT.

The chain uses TRBV11-3 and TRBJ2-3, with D perhaps matching TRBD2 (7 bases). The CDR3 is 17 amino acids. Germline V lookup: CDR1 SGHNT, CDR2 YENEEA. V was cut by 1 base and J by 2 bases, with 16 bases left in between. The CDR3 loop is CASSLGSWGGNTDTQYF. DNA for the CDR3: TGTGCCAGCAGCTTAGGAAGTTGGGGGGGCAACACAGATACGCAGTATTTT.

The CDR3 here is CASSWTGLGTGELFF. The CDR3 DNA follows: TGTGCCAGCAGCTGGACAGGGCTCGGTACCGGGGAGCTGTTTTTT. The rearrangement joins TRBV5-6 to TRBJ2-2; 8 nucleotides line up with TRBD1. V dropped 3 bases and J dropped 5; count of bases not matched to a gene: 6. CDR1 is SGHDT, CDR2 YYEEEE, per germline. This CDR3 is built from 15 residues.

The chain combines TRBV7-8 with TRBJ2-7; possible D gene TRBD2, 5 bases. V was clipped by 5 bases and J by 1 base, with 15 bases between them. The CDR3 runs 15 residues. Germline V gene sequence: CDR1 SGHVS, CDR2 FQNEAQ. CDR3 region: CASSLPGWLSYEQYF. CDR3 coding DNA: TGTGCCAGCAGCCTCCCGGGGTGGCTGTCCTACGAGCAGTACTTC. The full variable domain, rest sourced from reference TRBV7-8 and TRBJ2-7, is GAGVSQSPRYKVAKRGQDVALRCDPISGHVSLFWYQQALGQGPEFLTYFQNEAQLDKSGLPSDRFFAERPEGSVSTLKIQRTQQEDSAVYLCASSLPGWLSYEQYFGPGTRLTVT.

The rearrangement uses TRBV6-4 and TRBJ1-2; D is unclear. This CDR3 region has 18 residues. Trimming pared 2 bases from V and 0 bases from J, leaving 19 bases between. Germline V gives CDR1 MRHNA, CDR2 SNTAGT. The CDR3 bases are TGTGCCAGCAGTGACCATAATGGGGAGAAGGAGGCTAACTATGGCTACACCTTC. Translation: CASSDHNGEKEANYGYTF.

The chain combines TRBV25-1 with TRBJ2-7; 8 bases match TRBD2. The germline V gene encodes CDR1 MGHDK and CDR2 SYGVNS. There are 13 residues in the CDR3. V shed 3 bases and J 4 bases; nucleotides not matched to a gene: 2. The CDR3 DNA sequence: TGTGCCAGCAGTGACCCGGGAGGGTACGAGCAGTACTTC. Its translation is CASSDPGGYEQYF.

The J gene is TRBJ2-7, the V gene TRBV5-1; 8 nucleotides line up with TRBD2. Germline CDR1 is SGHRS and CDR2 is YFSETQ. The CDR3 contains 14 residues. V gave up 6 bases and J gave up 3 bases; unmatched junction bases: 8. The CDR3 spells CASMETGGLYEQYF. Written as DNA, the CDR3 is TGCGCCAGCATGGAGACGGGGGGGCTCTACGAGCAGTACTTC.

This rearrangement joins TRBV7-9 to TRBJ1-5; D perhaps matches TRBD1 (5 bases). Trimming removed 5 bases at V and 6 bases at J, with 14 bases between. CDR1 is SEHNR, CDR2 FQNEAQ, per germline (reference sequence). This CDR3 region has 14 residues. The CDR3 reads CASSPALGVQPQHF. In nucleotides, the CDR3 is TGTGCCAGCAGCCCGGCTCTAGGGGTTCAGCCCCAGCATTTT.

This chain links TRBV5-1 with TRBJ1-4; TRBD1 matches at 7 bases. The germline V gene encodes CDR1 SGHRS and CDR2 YFSETQ. CDR3 length: 17 amino acids. V trimming: 4 bases; J trimming: 0 bases; junction bases outside the gene matches: 9. This CDR3 is CASSGGTESATNEKLFF. The CDR3 DNA reads TGCGCCAGCAGCGGGGGGACAGAATCTGCAACTAATGAAAAACTGTTTTTT.

This clone showed up just a few times. This chain uses TRBV10-3 with TRBJ2-7, with D possibly being TRBD2 (5 bases). The CDR3 length is 14 residues. V shed 2 bases and J shed 3 bases, with 11 bases lying between them. CDR1 is ENHRY, CDR2 SYGVKD, per germline. The DNA for the CDR3 is TGTGCCATCAGTGAGGGGAGTACCAGCTACGAGCAGTACTTC. It translates to CAISEGSTSYEQYF.